A single sample is the source of the 19 T cell receptor beta chains below, sequenced in a study of cytomegalovirus exposure and HLA in healthy donors. PCR involved 60 Vbeta and 13 Jbeta primers. Generated by immunoSEQ multiplex PCR, the TCRdb table keeps only in-frame clones and is missing some. Its table records roughly 35,000 clones. The sample consisted of PBMCs. Receptors originate from a woman in her forties in good health and CMV-seropositive.

The chain employs TRBV29-1 and TRBJ2-2, with D perhaps TRBD2 (6 bases). The CDR3 spans 14 residues. V was trimmed by 7 bases and J by 0 bases, leaving 12 bases between them. Germline V gene sequence: CDR1 SQVTM, CDR2 ANQGSEA. DNA of the CDR3: TGCAGCGCTCCGGGACTTTCGAACACCGGGGAGCTGTTTTTT. Translation gives CSAPGLSNTGELFF.

V usage is TRBV27 and J usage is TRBJ2-3; TRBD1 is a possible D gene (6 bases). Trimming removed 7 bases at V and 2 bases at J, with 10 bases between. Germline V gives CDR1 MNHEY, CDR2 SMNVEV (reference sequence). This CDR3 is 13 amino acids long. CDR3 sequence reads: CASTHRDTDTQYF. Here the CDR3 DNA reads TGTGCCAGCACCCACAGGGACACAGATACGCAGTATTTT.

The chain joins TRBV7-9 to TRBJ1-2; TRBD1 matches 11 bases. Germline assignment: CDR1 SEHNR and CDR2 FQNEAQ (reference sequence). CDR3 length: 15 residues. V shed 4 bases and J 8 bases; nucleotides not matched to a gene: 9. This CDR3 reads CASSSRDRGVRGYTF. In DNA form, the CDR3 reads TGTGCCAGCAGCTCCCGGGACAGGGGGGTTAGGGGCTACACCTTC.

CDR3 protein: CASSLAQGQGNGELFF. The CDR3 nucleotides are TGTGCCAGCAGCTTAGCCCAGGGACAGGGTAACGGGGAGCTGTTTTTT. This chain links TRBV11-3 with TRBJ2-2, with 9 nucleotides matching TRBD1. From germline, CDR1 is SGHNT and CDR2 YENEEA. The CDR3 runs 16 residues. Unmatched junction bases numbered 7, after V lost 1 base and J lost 7 bases.

The rearrangement links TRBV5-1 to TRBJ2-7, with D uncertain. The CDR3 spans 14 residues. The V gene's germline CDR1 is SGHRS and CDR2 YFSETQ. Trimming pared 0 bases from V and 3 bases from J, leaving 10 bases between. CDR3 residues: CASSLATASYEQYF. The CDR3 DNA sequence: TGCGCCAGCAGCTTGGCTACAGCCAGCTACGAGCAGTACTTC.

CDR3 amino acids: CASKGHSSTDTQYF. The CDR3, as DNA: TGCGCCTCCAAGGGACATTCTAGCACAGATACGCAGTATTTT. This chain links TRBV5-1 with TRBJ2-3; possibly TRBD1 for D (6 bases). The CDR3 contains 14 residues. The V and J ends lost 10 bases and 0 bases respectively, with 15 bases between them. The germline gives CDR1 SGHRS, CDR2 YFSETQ.

The chain joins TRBV7-2 to TRBJ1-5, with D possibly matching TRBD1 (6 bases). Germline assignment: CDR1 SGHTA and CDR2 FQGNSA. The CDR3 covers 14 residues. Between the trimmed V and J ends, which lost 5 bases and 6 bases, there was a span of 14 bases. The CDR3 is CASSPPRGGQPQHF. The CDR3 coding sequence is TGTGCCAGCAGCCCCCCCAGGGGCGGTCAGCCCCAGCATTTT.

The rearrangement uses TRBV9 and TRBJ2-1; 7 bases map to TRBD2. Germline assignment: CDR1 SGDLS and CDR2 YYNGEE. Losses at the gene ends were 4 bases for V and 5 bases for J; bases not matched to a gene: 12. The CDR3 totals 16 residues. The CDR3 DNA reads as TGTGCCAGCAGCAGAGAGCCTTGGCTAGCGGACAATGAGCAGTTCTTC. Residues: CASSREPWLADNEQFF.

This chain joins TRBV6-5 and TRBJ2-7, with D perhaps TRBD1 (5 bases). The CDR3 sequence is 15 residues long. In germline, CDR1 is MNHEY, CDR2 SVGAGI. Trimming shortened V by 0 bases and J by 3 bases, and 12 bases separated the two germline ends. In nucleotides, the CDR3 is TGTGCCAGCAGTTACTCGAGGCAGGGTTTCTACGAGCAGTACTTC. Translating gives CASSYSRQGFYEQYF.

The chain carries TRBV9 and TRBJ2-1, with D unclear. Trimming cost V 4 bases and J 1 base, with 6 bases left between them. The germline gives CDR1 SGDLS, CDR2 YYNGEE. The CDR3 is 13 residues long. The CDR3 protein is CASSSRSYNEQFF. As DNA, the CDR3 is TGTGCCAGCAGCTCCCGGTCCTACAATGAGCAGTTCTTC.

The chain uses TRBV18 and TRBJ1-2; TRBD1 matches 7 bases. The CDR3 sequence is 11 residues long. Germline V gene lookup returns CDR1 KGHSH and CDR2 LQKENI. The trim removed 4 bases at V and 8 bases at J, leaving 1 base unmatched. CDR3 in DNA: TGTGCCAGCTCACAGGGGGCAGGCTACACCTTC. Translated, it gives CASSQGAGYTF.

The rearrangement joins TRBV5-4 to TRBJ1-2, with D possibly being TRBD1 (5 bases). Per germline, CDR1 SGHNT and CDR2 YYREEE (reference sequence). This CDR3 region has 13 residues. Trimming took 4 bases from V and 4 from J, leaving 11 bases between them. CDR3 protein: CASSPGLSYGYTF. Written as DNA, the CDR3 is TGTGCCAGCAGCCCGGGACTCAGCTATGGCTACACCTTC.

This chain joins TRBV5-4 and TRBJ2-7, with D unclear. The CDR3 totals 16 residues. The germline V gene encodes CDR1 SGHNT and CDR2 YYREEE (reference sequence). Trimming took off 4 bases at V and 6 bases at J, with 23 bases between the two ends. This CDR3 is CASSLTPSEVPGEQYF. The CDR3, as DNA: TGTGCCAGCAGCCTCACCCCTTCCGAGGTCCCGGGCGAGCAGTACTTC.

This chain connects TRBV28 to TRBJ1-1; unclear D gene. V was pared by 3 bases and J by 8 bases, with 10 bases between. The length of the CDR3 is 12 residues. Germline assignment: CDR1 MDHEN and CDR2 SYDVKM. The CDR3 sequence: CASSLDWAEAFF. In DNA form, the CDR3 reads TGTGCCAGCAGTTTGGATTGGGCCGAAGCTTTCTTT.

This chain connects TRBV29-1 to TRBJ2-3, with TRBD2 matching over 8 bases. Germline V gives CDR1 SQVTM, CDR2 ANQGSEA. The J segment lost 1 base and the V segment lost 5 bases, leaving 2 bases of the junction unmatched. The CDR3 length is 13 residues. The CDR3 spells CSVQAGGTDTQYF. The CDR3 nucleotides are TGCAGCGTTCAAGCGGGAGGCACAGATACGCAGTATTTT.

This sequence joins TRBV27 and TRBJ2-7, with 12 bases aligning to TRBD1. V shed 4 bases, J shed 6 bases, and the junction held 16 bases outside the gene matches. The CDR3 has 18 residues. The germline CDR1 and CDR2 sequences are MNHEY and SMNVEV (reference sequence). This CDR3 is CASSWRRRGGQGALEQYF. CDR3 coding DNA: TGTGCCAGCAGTTGGCGGCGGCGTGGGGGACAGGGGGCCCTCGAGCAGTACTTC.

The V and J genes are TRBV5-4 and TRBJ2-2; D perhaps matches TRBD2 (6 bases). Trimming removed 6 bases at V and 7 bases at J, with 22 bases between. This CDR3 has 16 amino acids. CDR1 is SGHNT and CDR2 is YYREEE in the germline V gene (reference sequence). The CDR3 region has the DNA TGTGCCAGCACCCCGGCGGGAAATCCGAACGGCGGGGAGCTGTTTTTT. Amino acids: CASTPAGNPNGGELFF.

The rearrangement uses TRBV19 and TRBJ1-1, with D possibly matching TRBD1 (5 bases). This CDR3 contains 13 residues. The ends were cut back, 6 bases at V and 3 bases at J, with 11 bases in the middle. Germline-derived CDR1 and CDR2 are LNHDA and SQIVND (reference sequence). CDR3 sequence (DNA): TGTGCCAGTAGCGGCAGGGAGGACACTGAAGCTTTCTTT. Its protein product is CASSGREDTEAFF.

This chain uses TRBV4-3 with TRBJ2-1; the match to TRBD2 covers 8 bases. Germline loops: CDR1 LGHNA, CDR2 YSLEER. V was clipped by 0 bases and J by 6 bases; unmatched bases: 7. The CDR3 is 16 amino acids. The chain's CDR3 is CASSQDRGGKGNEQFF. The CDR3 DNA sequence: TGCGCCAGCAGCCAAGATCGCGGGGGGAAAGGCAATGAGCAGTTCTTC.